A selection of T cell receptor beta chains follows, all from one sample in a study of beta chain features in type 1 diabetes. Generated by immunoSEQ multiplex PCR, the TCRdb table keeps only in-frame clones and is missing some. Of hundreds of thousands of clones listed, roughly 10% are singletons. Sequencing was performed on naive CD4+ T cells from blood. Source of these receptors: a man aged 25 to 45 with type 1 diabetes. CDR3s include the opening cysteine and the closing phenylalanine or tryptophan. Each record gives: J gene, V gene, CDR3 protein.

>TRBJ1-2|TRBV7-9
CASSGDYYGYTF
>TRBJ2-5|TRBV4-1
CASSQARTGQETQYF
>TRBJ1-1|TRBV5-1
CASSLVDTSNTEAFF
>TRBJ2-1|TRBV20-1
CSARPGGEQFF
>TRBJ2-7|TRBV5-1
CASSYGGGSYEQYF
>TRBJ2-6|TRBV5-4
CASSSDSSSGANVLTF
>TRBJ2-7|TRBV5-5
CASSLAVPYEQYF
>TRBJ1-2|TRBV7-9
CASSLDEGVDYGYTF
>TRBJ2-3|TRBV19
CASRTQTQDTQYF
>TRBJ2-1|TRBV4-1
CASSPDGRQPQFF
>TRBJ1-2|TRBV25-1
CASSKGGLNYGYTF
>TRBJ1-2|TRBV7-2
CASSFEVYGYTF
>TRBJ1-5|TRBV28
CASSTPSLRVGNQPQHF